What follows are 10 T cell receptor beta chains derived from one specimen sequenced in a study of T-cell reconstitution after alpha-beta-depleted transplantation in children. For TCRbeta, the library was prepared with unique molecular identifiers. Each CDR3 protein is one row after TCRdb ran MiXCR on the PCR reads. The table has fewer than 550,000 distinct CDR3 sequences, 10% to 13% seen once. The source was PBMCs, collected before TCRalphabeta/CD19-depleted stem cell transplant. The receptors derive from a child aged 2 to 10 with inherited bone marrow failure, due to receive a stem cell transplant.

This clonotype has at least ten counts. This chain links TRBV28 with TRBJ2-4, with unresolved D. Germline CDR1 and CDR2: MDHEN and SYDVKM. V was cut by 3 bases and J by 0 bases, with 12 bases left in between. The CDR3 is 16 amino acids. The CDR3 sequence: CASSLGFSLAKNIQYF. CDR3 sequence (DNA): TGTGCCAGCAGTTTGGGATTCAGCTTAGCCAAAAACATTCAGTACTTC.

This clonotype was counted at least ten times. The chain has TRBV7-6 and TRBJ2-1; 9 nucleotides line up with TRBD2. V lost 2 bases and J lost 5; bases outside the gene matches: 1. The CDR3 loop spans 14 amino acids. Looked up from germline, CDR1 is SGHVS and CDR2 is FNYEAQ. The CDR3 region is CASSLLAGNNEQFF. The CDR3 bases are TGTGCCAGCAGCTTACTAGCGGGAAACAATGAGCAGTTCTTC.

The chain uses TRBV2 and TRBJ2-1; D perhaps matches TRBD2 (6 bases). The CDR3 runs 15 residues. Germline V CDR1 and CDR2: SNHLY, FYNNEI. V was trimmed by 6 bases and J by 6 bases, leaving 18 bases between them. CDR3 bases: TGTGCCAGCAGCCTGGGACTTTTGCGGCTCAATGAGCAGTTCTTC. It codes for CASSLGLLRLNEQFF.

This clonotype was seen repeatedly, ten times or more. The rearrangement links TRBV5-1 to TRBJ1-4; 9 positions agree with TRBD1. The germline gives CDR1 SGHRS, CDR2 YFSETQ. V lost 0 bases to trimming and J lost 8 bases; unmatched junction nucleotides: 5. The CDR3 covers 15 residues. The CDR3 reads CASSLGDREGEKLFF. CDR3 coding DNA: TGCGCCAGCAGCTTGGGGGACAGGGAAGGCGAAAAACTGTTTTTT.

CDR3 sequence (DNA): TGTGCCAGCAGGTCTACAGGGGGCCTTTACTATGGCTACACCTTC. Translating it yields CASRSTGGLYYGYTF. The rearrangement links TRBV6-1 to TRBJ1-2, with 9 bases lining up with TRBD1. From germline, CDR1 is MNHNS and CDR2 SASEGT. This CDR3 is 15 amino acids long. V lost 6 bases to trimming and J lost 3 bases; unmatched junction nucleotides: 8.

This clonotype was observed a handful of times. This sequence joins TRBV5-4 and TRBJ2-3; D is undetermined. The CDR3 has 16 amino acids. Trimming cost V 1 base and J 3 bases, with 15 bases left between them. Germline loops: CDR1 SGHNT, CDR2 YYREEE (reference sequence). The CDR3 sequence is CASSLTTSSHTDTQYF. For the CDR3, the DNA is TGTGCCAGCAGCTTGACTACTTCCTCACATACAGATACGCAGTATTTT.

The J gene is TRBJ2-1, the V gene TRBV6-2 or TRBV6-3; possible D gene TRBD2, 6 bases. The CDR3 runs 15 residues. V gave up 6 bases and J gave up 0 bases, with 12 bases separating them. Per the germline V gene, CDR1 is MNHEY and CDR2 is SVGEGT. The chain's CDR3 is CASRTRINSYNEQFF. DNA of the CDR3: TGTGCCAGCAGGACTAGAATCAACTCCTACAATGAGCAGTTCTTC.

This clonotype was detected ten times or more. V and J are TRBV11-2 and TRBJ2-7, with D hard to call. In germline, CDR1 is SGHAT, CDR2 FQNNGV. Trimming left V 6 bases short and J 5 bases short, with 14 bases between. This CDR3 is built from 13 residues. The CDR3 sequence: CASRTEGHDEQYF. The DNA for the CDR3 is TGTGCCAGCAGGACCGAAGGTCACGACGAGCAGTACTTC.

This clonotype was detected ten times or more. The chain recombines TRBV6-1 with TRBJ2-2; TRBD2 matches 8 bases. Germline CDR1 is MNHNS and CDR2 is SASEGT. The CDR3 loop spans 16 amino acids. V shed 7 bases and J 0 bases; nucleotides not matched to a gene: 7. The CDR3 sequence is CASKDPSGSNTGELFF. The DNA of the CDR3 is TGTGCCAGCAAAGACCCTAGCGGGTCGAACACCGGGGAGCTGTTTTTT.

This clonotype was counted between two and nine times. The gene calls are TRBV13 and TRBJ2-7, with 11 bases lining up with TRBD2. The CDR3 runs 16 residues. J gave up 4 bases and V 3 bases, and 8 bases lay outside the gene matches. Germline CDR1 reads PRHDT; CDR2 reads FYEKMQ (reference sequence). CDR3 nucleotide sequence: TGTGCCAGCAGCTTCACCTTAGCGGGAGGGCCGTACGAGCAGTACTTC. Translating it yields CASSFTLAGGPYEQYF.